These 5 T cell receptor beta chains were sequenced from one sample in a study of T cell repertoires in cytomegalovirus infection (dated by TCRdb to the late 2010s). For sequencing, an Illumina HiSeq 1500 was employed. TCRdb cleaned the public reads at Q25 with fastp, built clones with MiXCR and kept in-frame beta chains. Merged by CDR3 protein, the rows form single entries marked with the most common genes and DNA. The sample has 200,000 to 250,000 distinct CDR3 sequences on record, approximately 24% of them singletons. 15% to 20% of the sample belongs to the ten largest clones. Sequenced input: CD8+ T cells from PBMCs. The receptors come from a human donor in good health (CMV status not recorded). Some clones in this sample may be carry-over from other donors' samples.

The sample holds a few counts of this clonotype. The V and J genes are TRBV19 and TRBJ1-1; TRBD1 matches 8 bases. Germline V gene data show CDR1 as LNHDA and CDR2 as SQIVND (reference sequence). This CDR3 spans 12 amino acids. V shed 5 bases and J 7 bases; nucleotides not matched to a gene: 3. CDR3 loop: CASSLDRVEAFF. CDR3 nucleotides: TGTGCCAGTAGTTTGGACAGGGTTGAAGCTTTCTTT.

The chain has TRBV14 and TRBJ1-2; D gene ambiguous. There are 17 residues in the CDR3. The V end lost 0 bases, the J end lost 1 base, and 15 bases lay between the germline ends. Germline CDR1 reads SGHDN; CDR2 reads FVKESK. The CDR3 is CASSQDNWTTLNYGYTF. CDR3 nucleotides: TGTGCCAGCAGCCAAGATAATTGGACCACTCTTAACTATGGCTACACCTTC.

The sample holds a few counts of this clonotype. This chain connects TRBV27 to TRBJ1-2; D is unclear. The CDR3 loop spans 14 amino acids. Deletions cut 0 bases from V and 3 bases from J, with 8 bases between. The germline V gene encodes CDR1 MNHEY and CDR2 SMNVEV (reference sequence). CDR3 sequence reads: CASSLSPGYYGYTF. CDR3 in DNA: TGTGCCAGCAGTTTATCCCCCGGCTACTATGGCTACACCTTC.

On this clonotype itself: This may be a read error, as it is one base from a much larger clone. CDR3 protein: CASSSGRSTDAQYF. The DNA for the CDR3 is TGTGCCAGCAGTTCAGGGAGAAGCACAGATGCGCAGTATTTT. This sequence joins TRBV28 and TRBJ2-3; D is tentatively TRBD1 or TRBD2 (5 bases each). The CDR3 has 14 amino acids. The germline gives CDR1 MDHEN, CDR2 SYDVKM.

V usage is TRBV5-1 and J usage is TRBJ1-4, with D tentatively TRBD1 (6 bases). The V gene's germline CDR1 is SGHRS and CDR2 YFSETQ. Trimming shortened V by 3 bases and J by 1 base, and 16 bases separated the two germline ends. The CDR3 is 17 amino acids. The CDR3 DNA sequence: TGCGCCAGCAGCTGGCAGGGGCCAGACCGAACTAATGAAAAACTGTTTTTT. It translates to CASSWQGPDRTNEKLFF.